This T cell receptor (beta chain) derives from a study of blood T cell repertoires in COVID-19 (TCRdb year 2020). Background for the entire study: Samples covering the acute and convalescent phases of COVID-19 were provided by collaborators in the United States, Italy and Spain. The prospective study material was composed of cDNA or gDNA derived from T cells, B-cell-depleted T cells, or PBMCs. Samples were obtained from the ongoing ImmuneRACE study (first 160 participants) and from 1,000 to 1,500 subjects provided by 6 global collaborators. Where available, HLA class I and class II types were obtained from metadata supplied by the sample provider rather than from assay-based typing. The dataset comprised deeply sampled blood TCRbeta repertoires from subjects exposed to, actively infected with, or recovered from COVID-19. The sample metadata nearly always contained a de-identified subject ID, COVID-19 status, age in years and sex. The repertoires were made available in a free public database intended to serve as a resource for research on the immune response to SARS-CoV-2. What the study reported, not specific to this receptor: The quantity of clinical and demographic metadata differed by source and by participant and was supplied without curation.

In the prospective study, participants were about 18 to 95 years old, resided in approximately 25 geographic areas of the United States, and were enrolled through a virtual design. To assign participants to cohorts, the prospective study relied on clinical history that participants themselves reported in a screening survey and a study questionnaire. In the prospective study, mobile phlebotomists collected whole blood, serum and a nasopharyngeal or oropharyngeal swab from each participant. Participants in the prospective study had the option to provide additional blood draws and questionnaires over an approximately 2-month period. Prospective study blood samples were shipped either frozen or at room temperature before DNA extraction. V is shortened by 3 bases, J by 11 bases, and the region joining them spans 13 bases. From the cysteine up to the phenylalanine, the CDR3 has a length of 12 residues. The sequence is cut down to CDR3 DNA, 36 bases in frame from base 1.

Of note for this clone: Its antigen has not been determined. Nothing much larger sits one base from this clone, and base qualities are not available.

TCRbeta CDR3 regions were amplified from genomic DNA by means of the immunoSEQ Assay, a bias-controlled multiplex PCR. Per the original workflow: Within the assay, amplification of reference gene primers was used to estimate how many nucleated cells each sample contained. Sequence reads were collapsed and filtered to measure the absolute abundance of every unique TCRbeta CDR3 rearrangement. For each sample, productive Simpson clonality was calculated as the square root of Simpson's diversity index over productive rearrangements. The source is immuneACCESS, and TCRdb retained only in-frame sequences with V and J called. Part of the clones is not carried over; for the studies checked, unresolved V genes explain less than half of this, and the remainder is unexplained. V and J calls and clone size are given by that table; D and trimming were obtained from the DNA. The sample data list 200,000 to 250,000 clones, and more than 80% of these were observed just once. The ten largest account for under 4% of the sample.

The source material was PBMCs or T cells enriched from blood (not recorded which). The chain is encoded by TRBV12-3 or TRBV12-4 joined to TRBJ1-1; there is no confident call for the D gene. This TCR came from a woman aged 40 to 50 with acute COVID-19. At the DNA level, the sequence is TGTGCCAGCAGTTTTGGTTACTTGAAGGCTTTCTTT. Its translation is CASSFGYLKAFF.